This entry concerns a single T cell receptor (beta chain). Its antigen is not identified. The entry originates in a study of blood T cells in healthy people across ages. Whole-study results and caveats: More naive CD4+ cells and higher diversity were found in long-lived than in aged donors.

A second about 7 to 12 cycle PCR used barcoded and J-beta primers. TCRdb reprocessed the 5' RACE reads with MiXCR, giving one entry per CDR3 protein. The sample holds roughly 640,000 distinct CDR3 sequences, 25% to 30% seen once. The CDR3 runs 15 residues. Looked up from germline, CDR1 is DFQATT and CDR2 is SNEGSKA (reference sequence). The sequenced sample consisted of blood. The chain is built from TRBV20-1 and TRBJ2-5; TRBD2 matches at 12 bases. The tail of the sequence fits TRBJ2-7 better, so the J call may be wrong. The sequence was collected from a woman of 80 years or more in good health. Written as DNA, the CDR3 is TGCAGTGCTAGGACTAGCGGGAGTAGCGTCTACGAGCAGTACTTC. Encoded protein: CSARTSGSSVYEQYF.